This T cell receptor beta chain was obtained from a study of Graves' ophthalmopathy and Graves' hyperthyroidism. Study-wide background: Hyperthyroidism showing no ophthalmopathy within 18 months of follow-up was stable. Regarding the study as a whole: In separating ophthalmopathy from stable hyperthyroidism, a 13-signature model achieved nearly 90% sensitivity and around 81% specificity.

TCR beta CDR3 amplification used RNA transcripts. The authors performed first-round RT-PCR with HTBI primers and then a second-round multiplex PCR. Each CDR3 protein is one row after TCRdb ran MiXCR on the multiplex PCR reads. Of about 1.1 million distinct CDR3 sequences detected, 35% to 45% appear once; the ten largest clones hold around 10%. The CDR3 has 17 amino acids. V was trimmed by 6 bases and J by 11 bases, leaving 29 bases between them. The V gene's germline CDR1 is MGHDK and CDR2 SYGVNS. This clonotype appeared a single time. As yet, its antigen is unknown. This clonotype originated in an adult man with Graves' hyperthyroidism. V and J are TRBV25-1 and TRBJ1-5; D may be TRBD1 (6 bases). The specimen sequenced was peripheral blood or thyroid tissue (not recorded which). CDR3 DNA sequence: TGTGCCAGCAGCCGGTACACCCTCGAGGCAGGGGTCCAGGCCCAGCATTTT. The encoded protein is CASSRYTLEAGVQAQHF.